These 10 T cell receptor beta chains came from one sample sequenced in a study of shared clonotypes between healthy human individuals. Using immunoSEQ multiplex PCR, the repertoire was profiled, and TCRdb retains in-frame clones only, with some absent. This sample has 850,000 to 1,200,000 clones, with approximately 76% found just once. Material: memory CD4+ T cells sorted from blood. Subset defined: CD45RA-negative fraction. Every receptor here comes from a man aged 18 to 30 in good health.

This clone was seen a few times. Additional DNA sequences in this sample encode the identical CDR3. The V call is TRBV30, the J call TRBJ1-1; 7 bases align to TRBD1. V shed 7 bases, J shed 5 bases, and the junction held 7 bases outside the gene matches. Per the germline V gene, CDR1 is GTSNPN and CDR2 is SVGIG (reference sequence). The CDR3 consists of 12 residues. The CDR3 here is CASRTGRTEAFF. The CDR3 nucleotides are TGTGCCTCCCGGACAGGCCGGACTGAAGCTTTCTTT.

The chain employs TRBV7-8 and TRBJ2-5, with 8 bases lining up with TRBD1. The J segment lost 2 bases and the V segment lost 6 bases, leaving 8 bases of the junction unmatched. Looked up from germline, CDR1 is SGHVS and CDR2 is FQNEAQ. CDR3 size: 15 residues. CDR3 coding DNA: TGTGCCAGCAGTCTAGGGGACAGGAAACAAGAGACCCAGTACTTC. Its protein is CASSLGDRKQETQYF.

The V gene is TRBV6-5, the J gene TRBJ2-1; the D gene is possibly TRBD2 (6 bases). V shed 5 bases and J shed 7 bases, with 18 bases lying between them. The CDR3 consists of 15 residues. Germline loops: CDR1 MNHEY, CDR2 SVGAGI. CDR3 in amino acids: CASSRSLAPGNEQFF. The CDR3, as DNA: TGTGCCAGCAGTCGAAGCCTAGCGCCGGGGAATGAGCAGTTCTTC.

V is TRBV5-1 and J is TRBJ2-3; TRBD2 aligns across 9 bases. Germline loops: CDR1 SGHRS, CDR2 YFSETQ. J lost 6 bases, V lost 2 bases, and 7 bases had no gene match. The CDR3 covers 15 residues. CDR3 residues: CASSFGTSKTDTQYF. In nucleotides, the CDR3 is TGCGCCAGCAGCTTCGGGACTAGCAAGACGGATACGCAGTATTTT. The entire variable domain, with the rest obtained from reference TRBV5-1 and TRBJ2-3, is as follows: KAGVTQTPRYLIKTRGQQVTLSCSPISGHRSVSWYQQTPGQGLQFLFEYFSETQRNKGNFPGRFSGRQFSNSRSEMNVSTLELGDSALYLCASSFGTSKTDTQYFGPGTRLTVL.

The chain links TRBV6-5 to TRBJ2-4; 7 bases fit TRBD1. Trimming took 5 bases from V and 9 from J; bases not matched to a gene: 7. Germline CDR1 reads MNHEY; CDR2 reads SVGAGI. The CDR3 is 13 residues long. In nucleotides, the CDR3 is TGTGCCAGCAGTGAGACAGGGTCAGGCATTCAGTACTTC. The encoded protein is CASSETGSGIQYF.

The gene calls are TRBV19 and TRBJ2-2; 10 bases map to TRBD1. The CDR3 is made up of 17 amino acids. The germline V gene has CDR1 LNHDA and CDR2 SQIVND (reference sequence). The trim removed 5 bases at V and 1 base at J, leaving 7 bases unmatched. The CDR3 region is CASSLGQGMKNTGELFF. DNA of the CDR3: TGTGCCAGTAGTTTGGGACAGGGGATGAAGAACACCGGGGAGCTGTTTTTT.

V and J are TRBV7-2 and TRBJ2-2; weak D call: TRBD1 (5 bases). Looked up from germline, CDR1 is SGHTA and CDR2 is FQGNSA. This CDR3 contains 15 residues. V shed 5 bases and J shed 0 bases, with 10 bases lying between them. CDR3 region: CASSAGSTNTGELFF. CDR3 nucleotide sequence: TGTGCCAGCAGCGCAGGGTCCACGAACACCGGGGAGCTGTTTTTT.

The genes are TRBV9 and TRBJ1-1; no firm D call. Germline V lookup: CDR1 SGDLS, CDR2 YYNGEE. Trimming stripped 2 bases from V and 6 bases from J, with 11 bases between. The CDR3 has 13 amino acids. DNA of the CDR3: TGTGCCAGCAGCGTCGAGGAAGGTGCTGAAGCTTTCTTT. Translation gives CASSVEEGAEAFF.

V usage is TRBV5-4 and J usage is TRBJ2-1; possibly TRBD2 for D (6 bases). Germline CDR1 SGHNT, CDR2 YYREEE (reference sequence). The CDR3 length is 14 residues. Trimming pared 4 bases from V and 7 bases from J, leaving 15 bases between. The CDR3 DNA follows: TGTGCCAGCAGCAGCGGAGGGATATTTAATGAGCAGTTCTTC. Translated, it gives CASSSGGIFNEQFF. Looking up the rest from reference TRBV5-4 and TRBJ2-1 gives the full variable domain: ETGVTQSPTHLIKTRGQQVTLRCSSQSGHNTVSWYQQALGQGPQFIFQYYREEENGRGNFPPRFSGLQFPNYSSELNVNALELDDSALYLCASSSGGIFNEQFFGPGTRLTVL.

The chain carries TRBV27 and TRBJ2-7, with a weak D call TRBD2 (7 bases). V was cut by 6 bases and J by 3 bases, with 18 bases left in between. Germline CDR1 MNHEY, CDR2 SMNVEV (reference sequence). CDR3 length: 15 residues. CDR3 DNA sequence: TGTGCCAGCAGACCTTTTTCGGGGGGCGGCTACGAGCAGTACTTC. It yields the protein CASRPFSGGGYEQYF.